Below, 22 T cell receptor beta chains from the same sample are listed, as sequenced in a study of OX40 agonist ivuxolimab in advanced cancers. The method was immunoSEQ multiplex PCR; TCRdb's version includes in-frame clones alone and lacks a portion of them. The sample lists 65,000 to 95,000 clones, 91% occurring once. The specimen was CD4+ or CD8+ T cells sorted from blood, collected in a trial of the OX40 agonist ivuxolimab. Every receptor here comes from an adult with an advanced solid tumor such as melanoma, head and neck, liver or kidney cancer.

The V call is TRBV6-5, the J call TRBJ2-3; 8 bases are a match to TRBD2. The germline gives CDR1 MNHEY, CDR2 SVGAGI. The CDR3 sequence is 15 residues long. V lost 5 bases, J lost 0 bases, and 4 bases stayed unmatched. DNA of the CDR3: TGTGCCAGCAGTCGGACTAGCCAAAGCACAGATACGCAGTATTTT. It encodes CASSRTSQSTDTQYF.

CDR3 region: CASSQGDRDKNIQYF. As DNA, the CDR3 is TGTGCCAGCAGTCAGGGGGACAGGGATAAAAACATTCAGTACTTC. This chain uses TRBV2 with TRBJ2-4, with 9 nucleotides matching TRBD1. CDR3 length: 15 residues. Germline assignment: CDR1 SNHLY and CDR2 FYNNEI. V lost 5 bases, J lost 4 bases, and 6 bases stayed unmatched.

The chain recombines TRBV7-9 with TRBJ2-7, with 11 bases identical to TRBD2. Per germline, CDR1 SEHNR and CDR2 FQNEAQ (reference sequence). This CDR3 has 15 residues. V gave up 6 bases and J gave up 2 bases; unmatched junction bases: 6. The CDR3 region has the DNA TGTGCCAGCAGGGCCGGGACTAGCGGAACCTACGAGCAGTACTTC. Its translation: CASRAGTSGTYEQYF.

The chain is built from TRBV27 and TRBJ1-1; 7 bases map to TRBD1. Germline CDR1 reads MNHEY; CDR2 reads SMNVEV (reference sequence). V lost 5 bases and J lost 0; bases outside the gene matches: 6. CDR3 length: 15 amino acids. This CDR3 reads CASSADRAMNTEAFF. Here the CDR3 DNA reads TGTGCCAGCAGTGCCGACAGGGCCATGAACACTGAAGCTTTCTTT.

This rearrangement joins TRBV14 to TRBJ2-1, with D perhaps TRBD1 (6 bases). CDR3 size: 15 residues. V was clipped by 5 bases and J by 2 bases, with 13 bases between them. Germline V gene sequence: CDR1 SGHDN, CDR2 FVKESK. CDR3: CASSVAGTPYNEQFF. CDR3 DNA: TGTGCCAGCAGCGTCGCCGGGACACCCTACAATGAGCAGTTCTTC. Full variable domain (outside the CDR3, taken from reference TRBV14 and TRBJ2-1): EAGVTQFPSHSVIEKGQTVTLRCDPISGHDNLYWYRRVMGKEIKFLLHFVKESKQDESGMPNNRFLAERTGGTYSTLKVQPAELEDSGVYFCASSVAGTPYNEQFFGPGTRLTVL.

The genes are TRBV30 and TRBJ1-4; D gene ambiguous. Germline CDR1 GTSNPN, CDR2 SVGIG (reference sequence). V lost 3 bases to trimming and J lost 8 bases, with 7 bases between them. The CDR3 is 11 amino acids. The CDR3 loop reads CAWRQAEKLFF. CDR3 bases: TGTGCCTGGAGGCAGGCGGAAAAACTGTTTTTT.

This clone was picked up one time. The chain recombines TRBV10-2 with TRBJ1-1; D might be TRBD1 (6 bases). V lost 4 bases, J lost 5 bases, and 11 bases lay in between. The CDR3 is 13 residues long. Per germline, CDR1 WSHSY and CDR2 SAAADI. CDR3 sequence (DNA): TGCGCCAGCAGTGGACAGGAAGGGACTGAAGCTTTCTTT. This sequence encodes CASSGQEGTEAFF.

The chain has TRBV11-1 and TRBJ2-5; D is ambiguous. Per the germline V gene, CDR1 is SGHAT and CDR2 is FQDESV (reference sequence). V lost 1 base and J lost 2, with 11 bases in between. The CDR3 consists of 15 residues. The CDR3 protein is CASSLVLASQETQYF. The CDR3 DNA sequence: TGTGCCAGCAGCTTAGTCCTGGCTAGTCAAGAGACCCAGTACTTC.

This chain links TRBV19 with TRBJ1-1, with no clear D. The V end was cut by 3 bases, the J end by 0 bases, with 17 bases between. Germline V gene sequence: CDR1 LNHDA, CDR2 SQIVND (reference sequence). The CDR3 is made up of 17 amino acids. The CDR3 DNA reads TGTGCCAGTAGTATTCGGGGTACCACGAAAATGAACACTGAAGCTTTCTTT. Residues: CASSIRGTTKMNTEAFF.

The rearrangement links TRBV30 to TRBJ2-5; 11 nucleotides agree with TRBD2. Germline CDR1 and CDR2: GTSNPN and SVGIG (reference sequence). The ends lost 3 bases at V and 5 bases at J; junction bases unmatched: 8. The CDR3 is 15 residues long. CDR3 sequence reads: CAWRLGSGRAETQYF. The CDR3 nucleotides are TGTGCCTGGAGACTGGGTAGCGGGAGGGCGGAGACCCAGTACTTC.

The rearrangement joins TRBV18 to TRBJ2-2; 7 bases map to TRBD2. The V segment lost 6 bases and the J segment 2 bases; nucleotides outside the gene matches: 12. Germline CDR1 is KGHSH and CDR2 is LQKENI. The CDR3 runs to 17 residues. In DNA form, the CDR3 reads TGTGCCAGCTCCCGTACGTCTAGCGGAGCTAACACCGGGGAGCTGTTTTTT. Its protein product is CASSRTSSGANTGELFF.

The chain couples TRBV2 to TRBJ2-1, with 7 nucleotides matching TRBD1. The V gene's germline CDR1 is SNHLY and CDR2 FYNNEI. Trimming took 7 bases from V and 8 from J; bases not matched to a gene: 8. This CDR3 region has 13 residues. Here the CDR3 DNA reads TGTGCCAGCACCGAACAGGGGTGGCATGAGCAGTTCTTC. This sequence encodes CASTEQGWHEQFF.

V is TRBV6-5 and J is TRBJ1-5; tentatively, D is TRBD1 (5 bases). Trimming removed 0 bases at V and 6 bases at J, with 12 bases between. There are 15 residues in the CDR3. Germline V lookup: CDR1 MNHEY, CDR2 SVGAGI. This CDR3 reads CASSYSADQGQPQHF. The CDR3 DNA reads as TGTGCCAGCAGTTACTCAGCCGATCAGGGTCAGCCCCAGCATTTT.

The chain employs TRBV11-3 and TRBJ2-7; D possibly corresponds to TRBD1 (6 bases). V lost 7 bases to trimming and J lost 5 bases, with 18 bases between them. The germline CDR1 and CDR2 sequences are SGHNT and YENEEA. The CDR3 spans 14 residues. CDR3 in amino acids: CASTQQGLRDEQYF. Written as DNA, the CDR3 is TGTGCCAGCACCCAACAGGGCCTTAGGGACGAGCAGTACTTC.

The chain has TRBV6-5 and TRBJ1-1; D not certain. CDR1 and CDR2 (germline): MNHEY, SVGAGI. Trimming pared 2 bases from V and 2 bases from J, leaving 12 bases between. The CDR3 runs 15 residues. The CDR3 reads CASSYTRTGNTEAFF. The CDR3 DNA sequence: TGTGCCAGCAGTTACACCCGGACGGGCAACACTGAAGCTTTCTTT.

This chain links TRBV19 with TRBJ2-7, with 7 bases lining up with TRBD1. CDR3 length: 14 amino acids. Germline lookup yields CDR1 LNHDA and CDR2 SQIVND (reference sequence). After removal of 3 bases from V and 2 bases from J, the junction contained 4 bases not matched to a gene. CDR3 nucleotides: TGTGCCAGTAGTATTGCCGGACAGGCCTACGAGCAGTACTTC. This translates into CASSIAGQAYEQYF.

The chain joins TRBV28 to TRBJ2-2; no clear D gene. The V and J ends lost 6 bases and 1 base respectively, with 12 bases between them. Germline V CDR1 and CDR2: MDHEN, SYDVKM. CDR3 length: 15 amino acids. The CDR3 protein is CASRKLGGNTGELFF. CDR3 sequence (DNA): TGTGCCAGCAGGAAGTTGGGTGGGAACACCGGGGAGCTGTTTTTT.

The chain recombines TRBV7-6 with TRBJ1-1; D might be TRBD1 (5 bases). Germline V gene data show CDR1 as SGHVS and CDR2 as FNYEAQ. The CDR3 totals 14 residues. V lost 5 bases, J lost 1 base, and 11 bases lay in between. The CDR3 sequence is CASSESTGNTEAFF. DNA of the CDR3: TGTGCCAGCAGCGAATCTACAGGGAACACTGAAGCTTTCTTT.

This clone showed up just once. The rearrangement joins TRBV19 to TRBJ2-7; a possible D gene is TRBD1 (6 bases). This CDR3 comprises 16 residues. Per germline, CDR1 LNHDA and CDR2 SQIVND (reference sequence). V was cut by 3 bases and J by 0 bases, with 15 bases left in between. The CDR3 here is CASSMLWGPYSYEQYF. CDR3 nucleotide sequence: TGTGCCAGTAGTATGCTGTGGGGGCCCTACTCCTACGAGCAGTACTTC.

The chain uses TRBV5-1 and TRBJ2-5; 12 bases agree with TRBD2. The CDR3 runs to 15 residues. V shed 4 bases, J shed 4 bases, and the junction held 5 bases outside the gene matches. Germline V gene data show CDR1 as SGHRS and CDR2 as YFSETQ. The chain's CDR3 is CASSPTSGSRETQYF. Here the CDR3 DNA reads TGCGCCAGCAGCCCGACTAGCGGGAGTCGAGAGACCCAGTACTTC. The entire variable domain, with the rest obtained from reference TRBV5-1 and TRBJ2-5, is as follows: KAGVTQTPRYLIKTRGQQVTLSCSPISGHRSVSWYQQTPGQGLQFLFEYFSETQRNKGNFPGRFSGRQFSNSRSEMNVSTLELGDSALYLCASSPTSGSRETQYFGPGTRLLVL.

The chain carries TRBV19 and TRBJ2-7; 9 bases align to TRBD1. V lost 10 bases, J lost 5 bases, and 9 bases stayed unmatched. CDR1 is LNHDA and CDR2 is SQIVND in the germline V gene (reference sequence). This CDR3 is built from 13 residues. The chain's CDR3 is CATSGTGINEQYF. DNA of the CDR3: TGTGCCACCTCCGGGACAGGGATTAACGAGCAGTACTTC.

The chain couples TRBV5-1 to TRBJ2-5; TRBD1 matches 7 bases. The ends lost 3 bases at V and 3 bases at J; junction bases unmatched: 2. The CDR3 spans 13 residues. CDR1 and CDR2 from the germline V gene are SGHRS and YFSETQ. The CDR3 is CASSSGTEETQYF. In DNA form, the CDR3 reads TGCGCCAGCAGCTCCGGGACAGAAGAGACCCAGTACTTC.